The 3 T cell receptor beta chains reported below all come from one sample, sequenced in a study of radiotherapy plus CTLA-4 blockade in lung cancer. TCRdb keeps only in-frame clones here, not all; method: immunoSEQ multiplex PCR. Altogether roughly 97,000 clones are present, approximately 74% being singletons, with the ten largest covering roughly 2.8%. The source was peripheral blood, collected from a patient treated with radiotherapy plus ipilimumab. The receptors stem from a human donor with non-small cell lung cancer who had a partial response to radiotherapy plus ipilimumab. Some clones in this sample may be carry-over from other donors' samples.

The chain uses TRBV30 and TRBJ1-1; tentatively, D is TRBD1 (5 bases). Between the trimmed V and J ends, which lost 0 bases and 4 bases, there was a span of 9 bases. Germline CDR1 reads GTSNPN; CDR2 reads SVGIG (reference sequence). CDR3 size: 13 residues. CDR3 protein: CAWSVRVPTEAFF. In nucleotides, the CDR3 is TGTGCCTGGAGTGTCAGGGTTCCCACTGAAGCTTTCTTT.

V is TRBV5-1 and J is TRBJ2-5, with 10 bases that match TRBD2. V shed 0 bases, J shed 1 base, and the junction held 3 bases outside the gene matches. Germline lookup yields CDR1 SGHRS and CDR2 YFSETQ. CDR3 length: 16 residues. The CDR3 spells CASSLGLAGAQETQYF. The DNA for the CDR3 is TGCGCCAGCAGCTTGGGGCTAGCGGGGGCCCAAGAGACCCAGTACTTC.

Only a few counts were recorded for this clone. The chain couples TRBV30 to TRBJ1-4, with TRBD1 matching 7 bases. This CDR3 has 13 amino acids. CDR1 is GTSNPN, CDR2 SVGIG, per germline (reference sequence). V lost 5 bases, J lost 5 bases, and 5 bases stayed unmatched. CDR3 in DNA: TGTGCCTGGCAGGGACAGACGAATGAAAAACTGTTTTTT. As protein: CAWQGQTNEKLFF.